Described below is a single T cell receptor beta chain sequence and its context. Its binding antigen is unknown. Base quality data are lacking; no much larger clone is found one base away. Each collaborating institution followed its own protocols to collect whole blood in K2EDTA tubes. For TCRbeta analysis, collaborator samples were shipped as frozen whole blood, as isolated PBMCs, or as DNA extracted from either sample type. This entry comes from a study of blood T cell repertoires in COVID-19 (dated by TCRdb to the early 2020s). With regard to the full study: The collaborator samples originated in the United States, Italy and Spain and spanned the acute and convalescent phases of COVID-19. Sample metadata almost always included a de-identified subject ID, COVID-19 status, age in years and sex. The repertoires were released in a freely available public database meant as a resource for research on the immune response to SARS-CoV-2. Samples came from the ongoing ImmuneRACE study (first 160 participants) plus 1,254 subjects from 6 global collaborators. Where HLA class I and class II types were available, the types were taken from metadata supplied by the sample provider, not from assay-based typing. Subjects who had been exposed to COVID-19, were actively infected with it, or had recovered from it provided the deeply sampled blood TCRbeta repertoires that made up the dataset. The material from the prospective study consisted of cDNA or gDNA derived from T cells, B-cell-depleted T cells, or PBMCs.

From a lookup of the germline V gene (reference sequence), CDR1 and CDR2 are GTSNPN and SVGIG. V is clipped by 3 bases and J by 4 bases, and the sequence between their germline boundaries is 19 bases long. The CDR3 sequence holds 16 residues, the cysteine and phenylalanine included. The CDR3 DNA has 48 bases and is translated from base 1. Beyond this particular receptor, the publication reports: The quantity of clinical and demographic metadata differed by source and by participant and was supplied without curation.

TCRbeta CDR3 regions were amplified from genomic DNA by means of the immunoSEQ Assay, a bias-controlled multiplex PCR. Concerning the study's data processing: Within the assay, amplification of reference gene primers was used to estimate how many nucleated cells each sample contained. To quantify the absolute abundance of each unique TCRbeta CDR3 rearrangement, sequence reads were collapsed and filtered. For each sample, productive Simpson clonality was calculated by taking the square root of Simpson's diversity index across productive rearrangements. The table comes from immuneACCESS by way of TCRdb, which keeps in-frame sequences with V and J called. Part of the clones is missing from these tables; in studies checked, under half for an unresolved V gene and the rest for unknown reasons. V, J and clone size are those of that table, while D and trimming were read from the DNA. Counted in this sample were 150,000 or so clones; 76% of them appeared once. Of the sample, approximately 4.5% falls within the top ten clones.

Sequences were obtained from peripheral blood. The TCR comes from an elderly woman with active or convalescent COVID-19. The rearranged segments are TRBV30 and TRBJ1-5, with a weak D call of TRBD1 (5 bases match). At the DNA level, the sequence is TGTGCCTGGAGCCGAATCGGGGCGGGGCGAAATCAGCCCCAGCATTTT. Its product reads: CAWSRIGAGRNQPQHF. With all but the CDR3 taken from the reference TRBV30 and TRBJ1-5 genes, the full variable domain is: SQTIHQWPATLVQPVGSPLSLECTVEGTSNPNLYWYRQAAGRGLQLLFYSVGIGQISSEVPQNLSASRPQDRQFILSSKKLLLSDSGFYLCAWSRIGAGRNQPQHFGDGTRLSIL.